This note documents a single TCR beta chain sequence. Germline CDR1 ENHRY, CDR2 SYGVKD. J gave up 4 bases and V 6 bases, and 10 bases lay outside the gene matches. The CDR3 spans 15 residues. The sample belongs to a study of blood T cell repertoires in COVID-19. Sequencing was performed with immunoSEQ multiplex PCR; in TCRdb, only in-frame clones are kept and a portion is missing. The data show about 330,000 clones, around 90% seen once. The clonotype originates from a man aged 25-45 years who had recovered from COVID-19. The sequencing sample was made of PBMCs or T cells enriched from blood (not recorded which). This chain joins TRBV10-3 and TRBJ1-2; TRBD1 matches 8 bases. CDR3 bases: TGTGCCATCAGCCCCGACAGGGGTAGGAGCTATGGCTACACCTTC. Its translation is CAISPDRGRSYGYTF.